The 8 T cell receptor beta chains below all came from one sample that was sequenced in a study of identical twins. TCRdb called the 5' RACE reads again in MiXCR, with one record for every CDR3 protein. The sample holds 650,000 to 750,000 distinct CDR3 sequences; approximately 22% are singletons and the top ten take about 4.5%. The data were also submitted as part of a second study, on T cells expressing NK-cell markers.

The specimen sequenced was PBMCs. These receptor sequences come from a woman aged 18-29 years in good health.

This clonotype was seen many times. The rearrangement uses TRBV9 and TRBJ2-7, with D hard to call. CDR1 and CDR2 (germline): SGDLS, YYNGEE. The CDR3 covers 14 residues. The germline V and J ends were trimmed by 0 bases and 0 bases, with 7 bases remaining between them. CDR3 in amino acids: CASSVDVSSYEQYF. CDR3 DNA sequence: TGTGCCAGCAGCGTAGATGTCAGCTCCTACGAGCAGTACTTC.

V usage is TRBV12-3 or TRBV12-4 and J usage is TRBJ1-1; D is possibly TRBD1 (6 bases). Trimming cost V 6 bases and J 2 bases, with 13 bases left between them. This CDR3 region has 14 residues. In DNA form, the CDR3 reads TGTGCCAGCAGACTTAAACAGGGAAACACTGAAGCTTTCTTT. Protein sequence: CASRLKQGNTEAFF.

In its sample, this clonotype was seen many times. J is TRBJ2-3 and V is TRBV3-1; D gene unclear. The CDR3 extends over 20 amino acids. In germline, CDR1 is LGHDT, CDR2 YNNKEL (reference sequence). V was pared by 2 bases and J by 0 bases, with 24 bases between. This CDR3 reads CASSQTVEFGRSASTDTQYF. The CDR3 nucleotides read TGTGCCAGCAGCCAAACGGTCGAATTCGGACGTTCTGCTAGCACAGATACGCAGTATTTT.

The table lists this clonotype with many counts. The J gene is TRBJ2-2, the V gene TRBV7-2; D uncertain. With 5 bases removed from V and 1 base from J, the gap between germline ends came to 8 bases. The length of the CDR3 is 14 residues. Germline V gives CDR1 SGHTA, CDR2 FQGNSA. DNA for the CDR3: TGTGCCAGCAGCCCGCAGCTGAACACCGGGGAGCTGTTTTTT. Its protein is CASSPQLNTGELFF. The full variable domain, its missing parts supplied by reference TRBV7-2 and TRBJ2-2, is GAGVSQSPSNKVTEKGKDVELRCDPISGHTALYWYRQSLGQGLEFLIYFQGNSAPDKSGLPSDRFSAERTGGSVSTLTIQRTQQEDSAVYLCASSPQLNTGELFFGEGSRLTVL.

V is TRBV12-3 or TRBV12-4 and J is TRBJ2-1; D is ambiguous. This CDR3 is built from 18 residues. V was cut by 3 bases and J by 0 bases, with 18 bases left in between. Here the CDR3 reads CASSFVRVYAHSYNEQFF. DNA of the CDR3: TGTGCCAGCAGTTTTGTTAGGGTCTATGCGCACTCCTACAATGAGCAGTTCTTC.

This clonotype was observed many times. The chain uses TRBV15 and TRBJ1-1; D is perhaps TRBD1 (5 bases). This CDR3 region has 13 residues. Germline-derived CDR1 and CDR2 are LNHNV and YYDKDF (reference sequence). V dropped 2 bases and J dropped 2 bases, with 6 bases sitting between them. The CDR3 here is CATSRQGNTEAFF. The CDR3 DNA reads as TGTGCCACCAGCAGACAGGGTAACACTGAAGCTTTCTTT.

This rearrangement joins TRBV20-1 to TRBJ2-2, with TRBD2 matching over 10 bases. The trim removed 2 bases at V and 7 bases at J, leaving 4 bases unmatched. Germline V gene data show CDR1 as DFQATT and CDR2 as SNEGSKA (reference sequence). The CDR3 has 14 amino acids. The CDR3 DNA reads TGCAGTGCTAGACTAGCGGGAGCCAGCGGGGAGCTGTTTTTT. Translation gives CSARLAGASGELFF.

About this clonotype: The junction departs from germline at one end; a sequencing error may be responsible. The genes are TRBV20-1 and TRBJ2-3, with 7 bases that match TRBD2. Looked up from germline, CDR1 is DFQATT and CDR2 is SNEGSKA (reference sequence). The CDR3 has 15 amino acids. DNA for the CDR3: TGCAGTGCCAGAGGTGAGCGGGAAAGCACAGATACGCAGTATTTT. It specifies CSARGERESTDTQYF.